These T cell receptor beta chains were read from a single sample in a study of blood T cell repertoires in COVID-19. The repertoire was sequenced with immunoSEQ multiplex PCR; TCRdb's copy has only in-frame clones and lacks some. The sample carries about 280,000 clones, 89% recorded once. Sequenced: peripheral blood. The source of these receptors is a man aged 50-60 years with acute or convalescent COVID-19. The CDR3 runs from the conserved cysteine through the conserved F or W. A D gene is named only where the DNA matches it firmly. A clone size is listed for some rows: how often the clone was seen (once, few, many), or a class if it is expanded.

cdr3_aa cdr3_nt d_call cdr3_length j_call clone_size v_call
CAISDWGGTGELFF TGTGCCATCAGTGACTGGGGCGGCACCGGGGAGCTGTTTTTT - 14 TRBJ2-2 - TRBV10-3
CASSPGHFREKLFF TGTGCCAGCAGTCCGGGACACTTCAGGGAAAAACTGTTTTTT - 14 TRBJ1-4 - TRBV6-5
CASSPSLQGISTEAFF TGTGCCAGCTCACCATCCCTCCAGGGGATCTCCACTGAAGCTTTCTTT - 16 TRBJ1-1 - TRBV18
CASSLTSGGPFREQFF TGTGCCAGCAGCTTGACTAGCGGGGGCCCGTTCAGGGAGCAGTTCTTC TRBD2 16 TRBJ2-1 - TRBV5-4
CASSQGRSAGYTF TGTGCCAGCAGCCAAGGACGGAGTGCCGGCTACACCTTC - 13 TRBJ1-2 once TRBV3-1/TRBV3-2
CASSQPGTGNIQYF TGTGCCAGCAGCCAACCCGGGACAGGGAACATTCAGTACTTC TRBD1 14 TRBJ2-4 - TRBV6-5
CASSPTGLASTDTQYF TGTGCCAGCAGCCCAACGGGACTAGCGAGTACAGATACGCAGTATTTT TRBD2 16 TRBJ2-3 - TRBV5-4
CASSASPPYRGYTF TGTGCCAGCAGCGCCTCTCCTCCATACCGGGGCTACACCTTC - 14 TRBJ1-2 - TRBV9
CASSQGSGNYGYTF TGTGCCAGCAGCCAAGGTTCCGGTAACTATGGCTACACCTTC - 14 TRBJ1-2 - TRBV3-1/TRBV3-2
CASSLGQGRGGLNEQFF TGTGCCAGCAGCTTGGGGCAAGGCAGGGGCGGCCTCAATGAGCAGTTCTTC - 17 TRBJ2-1 - TRBV11-3
CASKGGGDQPQHF TGTGCCAGCAAGGGGGGAGGGGATCAGCCCCAGCATTTT - 13 TRBJ1-5 - TRBV2
CASSKAGPPFSNQPQHF TGTGCCAGCAGCAAGGCTGGGCCTCCTTTTAGCAATCAGCCCCAGCATTTT - 17 TRBJ1-5 once TRBV21-1
CATSRRGQGAIGANVLTF TGTGCCACCAGCAGACGGGGACAGGGGGCGATCGGGGCCAACGTCCTGACTTTC TRBD1 18 TRBJ2-6 - TRBV15
CASGLAGRGSNQPQHF TGTGCTAGTGGTTTGGCAGGCAGGGGAAGCAATCAGCCCCAGCATTTT - 16 TRBJ1-5 - TRBV12-5
CASSLVRDSEQYF TGTGCCAGCAGTTTAGTCAGGGACTCCGAGCAGTACTTC - 13 TRBJ2-7 - TRBV27
CASSATGNYGYTF TGCGCCAGCAGTGCTACCGGGAACTATGGCTACACCTTC - 13 TRBJ1-2 - TRBV10-1
CASSPDGRDNSPLHF TGTGCCAGCAGCCCGGACGGGCGGGATAATTCACCCCTCCACTTT - 15 TRBJ1-6 - TRBV3-1/TRBV3-2
CASTSTYGYTF TGTGCCAGCACCTCGACTTATGGCTACACCTTC - 11 TRBJ1-2 - TRBV5-4
CASGSPLHF TGCGCCAGCGGCTCACCCCTCCACTTT - 9 TRBJ1-6 - TRBV10-2
CASSFRGGAIETQYF TGCGCCAGCAGCTTTCGCGGGGGGGCCATTGAGACCCAGTACTTC TRBD2 15 TRBJ2-5 - TRBV5-1
CASTSSKSGSPLHF TGTGCCAGCACCTCGTCTAAGTCGGGTTCACCCCTCCACTTT - 14 TRBJ1-6 - TRBV7-2
CASSQSPSGTSVYNEQFF TGTGCCAGCAGCCAAAGTCCTTCCGGGACTAGCGTATACAATGAGCAGTTCTTC TRBD2 18 TRBJ2-1 - TRBV4-2
CATSGRRGGLADTQYF TGTGCCACCAGCGGGAGGCGGGGGGGGCTCGCAGATACGCAGTATTTT TRBD2 16 TRBJ2-3 once TRBV15
CACSTLYSNQPQHF TGTGCCTGCTCGACACTGTATAGCAATCAGCCCCAGCATTTT - 14 TRBJ1-5 - TRBV19
CASSPWSREQYF TGTGCCAGCAGCCCATGGAGCCGCGAGCAGTACTTC - 12 TRBJ2-7 - TRBV12-3/TRBV12-4
CASSLARGRNTEAFF TGTGCCAGCAGCTTGGCCAGGGGGAGGAACACTGAAGCTTTCTTT TRBD1 15 TRBJ1-1 - TRBV5-4
CASSQGGGSSYNSPLHF TGTGCCAGCAGCCAAGGGGGCGGGAGCTCCTATAATTCACCCCTCCACTTT - 17 TRBJ1-6 - TRBV4-2
CASRSFPTSYNEQFF TGCGCCAGCCGGTCCTTCCCTACTTCCTACAATGAGCAGTTCTTC - 15 TRBJ2-1 few TRBV5-1
CASSSTAYEQYF TGTGCCAGCAGCTCGACAGCCTACGAGCAGTACTTC - 12 TRBJ2-7 - TRBV7-2
CASSQSKGASAGGETQYF TGTGCCAGCAGCCAATCCAAGGGAGCATCAGCGGGCGGGGAGACCCAGTACTTC - 18 TRBJ2-5 - TRBV3-1/TRBV3-2
CASSLGQIMNTEAFF TGCGCCAGCAGCTTGGGACAGATTATGAACACTGAAGCTTTCTTT - 15 TRBJ1-1 - TRBV5-1
CASSLYARGEYGYTF TGTGCCAGCAGCTTGTACGCCAGGGGTGAATATGGCTACACCTTC - 15 TRBJ1-2 once TRBV5-8
CASSGTGGWETQYF TGTGCCAGCAGTGGGACAGGGGGCTGGGAGACCCAGTACTTC TRBD1 14 TRBJ2-5 - TRBV2
CASSWGGTGAAKYF TGTGCCAGCAGCTGGGGTGGGACAGGGGCCGCGAAGTACTTC TRBD1 14 TRBJ2-7 - TRBV5-6
CASSLEQGVYNEQFF TGTGCCAGCAGCTTGGAACAGGGGGTTTACAATGAGCAGTTCTTC TRBD1 15 TRBJ2-1 once TRBV5-8
CASSLTQGPNSPLHF TGTGCCAGCAGCCTCACACAGGGCCCAAATTCACCCCTCCACTTT - 15 TRBJ1-6 few TRBV9
CASRSLQGLSNEQFF TGCGCCAGCAGAAGCCTACAGGGTCTCTCCAATGAGCAGTTCTTC - 15 TRBJ2-1 - TRBV4-1
CASSVASEGGRGEQYF TGTGCCAGCAGCGTAGCTTCGGAGGGGGGGCGCGGAGAGCAGTACTTC - 16 TRBJ2-7 - TRBV9
CATSRDPGYEQYF TGTGCCACCAGCAGAGACCCGGGTTACGAGCAGTACTTC - 13 TRBJ2-7 - TRBV15
CASSLLAGGRDEQFF TGTGCCAGCAGCCTCCTAGCGGGGGGGCGGGATGAGCAGTTCTTC TRBD2 15 TRBJ2-1 - TRBV11-2
CASRLGQGRNTIYF TGTGCCAGCAGACTAGGACAGGGGAGAAACACCATATATTTT TRBD1 14 TRBJ1-3 - TRBV6-5
CASRAGGWGYTF TGTGCCAGCAGGGCAGGGGGCTGGGGCTACACCTTC TRBD1 12 TRBJ1-2 once TRBV2
CASSRGTPETDTQYF TGTGCCAGCTCACGTGGGACACCTGAAACAGATACGCAGTATTTT - 15 TRBJ2-3 - TRBV18
CASSLAWGPRGQFF TGTGCCAGCAGCTTAGCGTGGGGGCCCCGGGGGCAGTTCTTC - 14 TRBJ2-1 once TRBV7-8
CASSSADSSKQYF TGTGCCAGCAGCTCCGCGGACAGTTCCAAGCAGTACTTC - 13 TRBJ2-7 - TRBV7-2
CAWSVTGEQYF TGTGCCTGGAGTGTGACCGGGGAGCAGTACTTC - 11 TRBJ2-7 - TRBV30
CASSVAGASDTQYF TGTGCCAGCTCAGTAGCGGGGGCCTCAGATACGCAGTATTTT TRBD2 14 TRBJ2-3 - TRBV18
CASSLQGTEAFF TGTGCCAGCAGCCTACAGGGCACTGAAGCTTTCTTT - 12 TRBJ1-1 - TRBV6-5
CASSMDGTNYGYTF TGTGCCAGCAGCATGGACGGGACTAACTATGGCTACACCTTC - 14 TRBJ1-2 - TRBV7-3
CASSFGRGPNQPQHF TGTGCCAGCAGCTTTGGGCGGGGCCCCAATCAGCCCCAGCATTTT - 15 TRBJ1-5 - TRBV11-2
CASSLGLAGGNYEQYF TGTGCCAGCAGCTTGGGACTAGCGGGGGGGAACTACGAGCAGTACTTC TRBD2 16 TRBJ2-7 - TRBV7-9
CASSPQTGFGNTIYF TGTGCCAGCAGCCCCCAGACAGGGTTCGGAAACACCATATATTTT TRBD1 15 TRBJ1-3 - TRBV7-8
CASSLDAGTGPPRQGYTF TGTGCCAGCAGCTTAGACGCCGGGACAGGGCCACCCAGACAGGGCTACACCTTC TRBD1 18 TRBJ1-2 - TRBV7-8
CAWSPGLAGLSYEQYF TGTGCCTGGAGTCCGGGACTAGCGGGGCTCTCCTACGAGCAGTACTTC TRBD2 16 TRBJ2-7 - TRBV30
CASTADGIGTGEQYF TGTGCCAGCACCGCCGACGGGATCGGGACAGGCGAGCAGTACTTC TRBD1 15 TRBJ2-7 - TRBV6-5
CASSRDRAADTQYF TGTGCCAGCAGCCGGGACAGGGCGGCAGATACGCAGTATTTT TRBD1 14 TRBJ2-3 - TRBV7-8
CASSAGQGLSTDTQYF TGTGCCAGCAGCGCGGGACAGGGCCTCTCCACAGATACGCAGTATTTT TRBD1 16 TRBJ2-3 - TRBV7-9
CASSSQRGREAFF TGTGCCAGTAGTAGTCAAAGGGGGAGGGAGGCTTTCTTT - 13 TRBJ1-1 - TRBV19
CASSLRLAGYEQFF TGTGCCAGTAGTCTCAGACTAGCGGGTTATGAGCAGTTCTTC TRBD2 14 TRBJ2-1 - TRBV19